Listed below are T cell receptor beta chains from one sample, sequenced in a study of blood T cell repertoires in COVID-19. Libraries were prepared by immunoSEQ multiplex PCR; TCRdb keeps only in-frame clonotypes and omits some of them. The sample carries fewer than 350,000 clones, just under 85% recorded once. Sequences were obtained from peripheral blood. All receptors come from a woman aged 45-59 years with active or convalescent COVID-19. The CDR3 runs from the conserved cysteine through the conserved F or W. The D gene is left open where the match is weak. Rows give clone size only sometimes, using once, few, many, or a class for an expanded clone.

D gene: .; V gene: TRBV9; clone size: .; J gene: TRBJ1-3; CDR3 protein: CASSVGGGAHSGNTIYF; CDR3 DNA: TGTGCCAGCAGCGTTGGAGGGGGGGCCCACTCTGGAAACACCATATATTTT
D gene: TRBD2; V gene: TRBV5-6; clone size: .; J gene: TRBJ2-1; CDR3 protein: CASSLVASGSPYNEQFF; CDR3 DNA: TGTGCCAGCAGCTTGGTGGCTAGCGGGAGCCCCTACAATGAGCAGTTCTTC
D gene: TRBD1; V gene: TRBV11-2; clone size: .; J gene: TRBJ1-6; CDR3 protein: CASSLSGGQNSPLHF; CDR3 DNA: TGTGCCAGCAGCTTAAGTGGGGGACAGAATTCACCCCTCCACTTT
D gene: TRBD2; V gene: TRBV28; clone size: .; J gene: TRBJ2-7; CDR3 protein: CASSLSREGREQYF; CDR3 DNA: TGTGCCAGCAGTTTATCGCGGGAGGGAAGGGAGCAGTACTTC
D gene: TRBD1; V gene: TRBV24-1; clone size: few; J gene: TRBJ2-3; CDR3 protein: CATSARDSPLDTQYF; CDR3 DNA: TGTGCCACCAGTGCCAGGGACAGTCCTTTAGATACGCAGTATTTT
D gene: .; V gene: TRBV11-3; clone size: .; J gene: TRBJ1-5; CDR3 protein: CASSEKLLRGQNSNQPQHF; CDR3 DNA: TGTGCCAGCAGCGAAAAACTTTTGCGCGGACAGAATAGCAATCAGCCCCAGCATTTT
D gene: TRBD1; V gene: TRBV19; clone size: .; J gene: TRBJ1-2; CDR3 protein: CASIDRGLYEGYTF; CDR3 DNA: TGTGCCAGTATCGACAGGGGGCTGTATGAAGGCTACACCTTC
D gene: .; V gene: TRBV5-4; clone size: .; J gene: TRBJ2-1; CDR3 protein: CASSKEVASHEQFF; CDR3 DNA: TGTGCCAGCAGCAAGGAGGTGGCTTCCCATGAGCAGTTCTTC
D gene: .; V gene: TRBV7-9; clone size: .; J gene: TRBJ2-7; CDR3 protein: CASSSWGPPGLYEQYF; CDR3 DNA: TGTGCCAGCAGCTCTTGGGGTCCCCCGGGACTCTACGAGCAGTACTTC
D gene: .; V gene: TRBV3-1/TRBV3-2; clone size: .; J gene: TRBJ2-5; CDR3 protein: CASSRLETQYF; CDR3 DNA: TGTGCCAGCAGCCGACTCGAGACCCAGTACTTC
D gene: .; V gene: TRBV6-2/TRBV6-3; clone size: .; J gene: TRBJ1-1; CDR3 protein: CASSYSLQERTEAFF; CDR3 DNA: TGTGCCAGCAGTTACTCGCTACAGGAGAGGACTGAAGCTTTCTTT
D gene: .; V gene: TRBV2; clone size: .; J gene: TRBJ2-4; CDR3 protein: CASSDSKSPFQNIQYF; CDR3 DNA: TGTGCCAGCAGTGATAGCAAGAGTCCATTCCAAAACATTCAGTACTTC
D gene: TRBD1; V gene: TRBV19; clone size: .; J gene: TRBJ2-5; CDR3 protein: CASRPTGGKETQYF; CDR3 DNA: TGTGCCAGTAGGCCGACAGGGGGCAAAGAGACCCAGTACTTC
D gene: TRBD1; V gene: TRBV6-5; clone size: .; J gene: TRBJ2-5; CDR3 protein: CASSPSDRGKETQYF; CDR3 DNA: TGTGCCAGCAGTCCCTCGGACAGGGGAAAAGAGACCCAGTACTTC
D gene: .; V gene: TRBV10-2; clone size: .; J gene: TRBJ1-2; CDR3 protein: CASSETESYGYTF; CDR3 DNA: TGCGCCAGCAGTGAGACGGAGTCCTATGGCTACACCTTC
D gene: TRBD1; V gene: TRBV16; clone size: .; J gene: TRBJ1-2; CDR3 protein: CASSRGDRNLANYGYTF; CDR3 DNA: TGTGCCAGCAGCCGCGGGGACAGGAATCTGGCTAACTATGGCTACACCTTC
D gene: .; V gene: TRBV6-5; clone size: .; J gene: TRBJ1-2; CDR3 protein: CASSSQPSTAYGYTF; CDR3 DNA: TGTGCCAGCAGTTCTCAGCCCTCGACAGCCTATGGCTACACCTTC
D gene: TRBD2; V gene: TRBV3-1/TRBV3-2; clone size: .; J gene: TRBJ2-2; CDR3 protein: CASSASGRVNTGELFF; CDR3 DNA: TGTGCCAGCAGCGCTAGCGGGAGGGTGAACACCGGGGAGCTGTTTTTT